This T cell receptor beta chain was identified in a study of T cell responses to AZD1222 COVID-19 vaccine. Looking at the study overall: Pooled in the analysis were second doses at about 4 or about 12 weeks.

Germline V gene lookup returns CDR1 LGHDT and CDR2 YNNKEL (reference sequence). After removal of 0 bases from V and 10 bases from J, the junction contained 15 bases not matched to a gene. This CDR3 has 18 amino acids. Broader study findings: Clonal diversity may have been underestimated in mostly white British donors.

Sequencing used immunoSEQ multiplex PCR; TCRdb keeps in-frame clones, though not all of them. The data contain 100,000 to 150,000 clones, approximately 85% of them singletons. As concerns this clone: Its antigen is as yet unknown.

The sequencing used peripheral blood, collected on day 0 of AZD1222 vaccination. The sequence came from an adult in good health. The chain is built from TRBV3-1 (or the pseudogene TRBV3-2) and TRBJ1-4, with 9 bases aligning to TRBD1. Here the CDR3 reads CASSQDGTGREWFGKLFF. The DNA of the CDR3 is TGTGCCAGCAGCCAAGATGGGACAGGGAGGGAATGGTTCGGAAAACTGTTTTTT.